A single sample gave rise to the 8 T cell receptor beta chains below, sequenced in a study of blood T cell repertoires in COVID-19. This table comes from immunoSEQ multiplex PCR, and its TCRdb copy is limited to in-frame clones, with some not included. The data hold around 100,000 clones, with almost 90% observed a single time. Sequencing used peripheral blood. These receptors were obtained from a human donor in a cohort sampled during active COVID-19.

This chain uses TRBV6-5 with TRBJ1-2; D remains unclear. Deletions cut 6 bases from V and 0 bases from J, with 11 bases between. CDR3 length: 14 amino acids. Germline values: CDR1 MNHEY, CDR2 SVGAGI. CDR3 sequence: CASSAGKTNYGYTF. DNA for the CDR3: TGTGCCAGCAGCGCAGGAAAAACTAACTATGGCTACACCTTC.

This sequence joins TRBV19 and TRBJ2-3; the D is unclear. V was cut by 1 base and J by 4 bases, with 6 bases left in between. Germline CDR1 is LNHDA and CDR2 is SQIVND (reference sequence). The CDR3 runs 13 residues. In DNA form, the CDR3 reads TGTGCCAGTAGTATAGTTGCGGCAGATACGCAGTATTTT. This encodes CASSIVAADTQYF. Complete variable domain (other parts from reference TRBV19 and TRBJ2-3): DGGITQSPKYLFRKEGQNVTLSCEQNLNHDAMYWYRQDPGQGLRLIYYSQIVNDFQKGDIAEGYSVSREKKESFPLTVTSAQKNPTAFYLCASSIVAADTQYFGPGTRLTVL.

The chain carries TRBV7-2 and TRBJ2-3, with D tentatively TRBD1 (5 bases). Germline-derived CDR1 and CDR2 are SGHTA and FQGNSA. The ends were cut back, 1 base at V and 6 bases at J, with 14 bases in the middle. The length of the CDR3 is 15 residues. The CDR3 sequence: CASSLEGNLGDTQYF. CDR3 DNA: TGTGCCAGCAGCTTAGAGGGGAACCTAGGGGATACGCAGTATTTT. Drawing the rest from reference TRBV7-2 and TRBJ2-3, the complete variable domain is GAGVSQSPSNKVTEKGKDVELRCDPISGHTALYWYRQSLGQGLEFLIYFQGNSAPDKSGLPSDRFSAERTGGSVSTLTIQRTQQEDSAVYLCASSLEGNLGDTQYFGPGTRLTVL.

The chain joins TRBV30 to TRBJ2-1; TRBD2 might be the D (7 bases). V gave up 4 bases and J gave up 2 bases, with 15 bases separating them. The V gene's germline CDR1 is GTSNPN and CDR2 SVGIG (reference sequence). The CDR3 is 15 residues long. CDR3 amino acids: CAWNLGGTTYNEQFF. Here the CDR3 DNA reads TGTGCCTGGAACCTGGGAGGGACAACCTACAATGAGCAGTTCTTC.

This chain uses TRBV19 with TRBJ2-5; 8 nucleotides line up with TRBD1. The ends lost 7 bases at V and 5 bases at J; junction bases unmatched: 12. The CDR3 covers 15 residues. Germline CDR1 reads LNHDA; CDR2 reads SQIVND (reference sequence). In DNA, the CDR3 is TGTGCCAGTAAATTACGAGACAGGGGATTTGAGACCCAGTACTTC. Translated, it gives CASKLRDRGFETQYF.

The chain employs TRBV2 and TRBJ2-3, with 12 bases fitting TRBD2. This CDR3 spans 17 amino acids. Losses at the gene ends were 6 bases for V and 7 bases for J; bases not matched to a gene: 14. From germline, CDR1 is SNHLY and CDR2 FYNNEI. The CDR3 reads CASSPGLAGLSINTQYF. The CDR3 nucleotides are TGTGCCAGCAGCCCGGGACTAGCGGGCCTTAGCATAAATACGCAGTATTTT.

The gene calls are TRBV7-9 and TRBJ2-5; TRBD2 matches 7 bases. The ends lost 4 bases at V and 10 bases at J; junction bases unmatched: 15. CDR3 size: 15 residues. The germline V gene encodes CDR1 SEHNR and CDR2 FQNEAQ (reference sequence). Here the CDR3 DNA reads TGTGCCAGCAGCTATACTAGCGCGGAACGGGGCAACCAGTACTTC. Its protein is CASSYTSAERGNQYF.

This chain connects TRBV5-1 to TRBJ2-5, with 7 bases aligning to TRBD1. This CDR3 spans 15 amino acids. The trim removed 2 bases at V and 5 bases at J, leaving 9 bases unmatched. Looked up from germline, CDR1 is SGHRS and CDR2 is YFSETQ. This CDR3 reads CASSFGQGVGETQYF. CDR3 sequence (DNA): TGCGCCAGCAGCTTTGGGCAGGGGGTAGGGGAGACCCAGTACTTC.